Shown below are 9 T cell receptor beta chains from a single sample sequenced in a study of cytomegalovirus exposure and HLA in healthy donors. TCRdb's copy holds only in-frame clones and misses some; the assay was immunoSEQ multiplex PCR. The table lists some 90,000 clones, around 88% of them singletons. Sequenced input: PBMCs. The receptors shown here come from a woman in her twenties or thirties in good health and CMV-seronegative.

The rearrangement uses TRBV18 and TRBJ2-7; no definite D call. Germline assignment: CDR1 KGHSH and CDR2 LQKENI. V was cut by 4 bases and J by 7 bases, with 14 bases left in between. The CDR3 is 13 residues long. The CDR3 here is CASSRMLEEEQYF. The CDR3 DNA reads as TGTGCCAGCTCACGAATGCTCGAGGAGGAGCAGTACTTC.

The chain carries TRBV6-6 and TRBJ2-7, with a tentative D call TRBD1 (6 bases). The germline V gene has CDR1 MNHNY and CDR2 SVGAGI (reference sequence). CDR3 length: 12 residues. Deletions cut 6 bases from V and 10 bases from J, with 16 bases between. The CDR3 bases are TGTGCCAGCAGCTCAGGGACAACCCTCCAGTACTTC. Residues: CASSSGTTLQYF.

The rearrangement joins TRBV9 to TRBJ2-7; D perhaps matches TRBD2 (6 bases). The V end lost 0 bases, the J end lost 3 bases, and 16 bases lay between the germline ends. CDR3 size: 16 residues. Germline assignment: CDR1 SGDLS and CDR2 YYNGEE. As DNA, the CDR3 is TGTGCCAGCAGCGTAGCAAGTAGCGGAGCTAGCTACGAGCAGTACTTC. Encoded protein: CASSVASSGASYEQYF.

The rearrangement joins TRBV29-1 to TRBJ1-2; 7 positions match TRBD1. The CDR3 is made up of 13 amino acids. CDR1 is SQVTM and CDR2 is ANQGSEA in the germline V gene. This CDR3 reads CTTYEGALGGYTF. DNA of the CDR3: TGCACCACGTACGAGGGGGCGCTCGGGGGCTACACCTTC.

This rearrangement joins TRBV27 to TRBJ1-6; 7 positions match TRBD1. The germline CDR1 and CDR2 sequences are MNHEY and SMNVEV (reference sequence). CDR3 length equals 14 residues. The V and J ends lost 2 bases and 6 bases, in that order; junction bases with no gene match: 1. CDR3 nucleotide sequence: TGTGCCAGCAGTTTAGGACAGGTTAATTCACCCCTCCACTTT. Its translation is CASSLGQVNSPLHF.

This chain connects TRBV28 to TRBJ2-1; 14 bases fit TRBD2. The J segment lost 6 bases and the V segment lost 5 bases, leaving 9 bases of the junction unmatched. The CDR3 has 17 residues. CDR1 is MDHEN, CDR2 SYDVKM, per germline. The CDR3 region has the DNA TGTGCCAGCAGTCCTCGGACTAGCGGGAGGATCGTCAATGAGCAGTTCTTC. Translating it yields CASSPRTSGRIVNEQFF.

The chain employs TRBV27 and TRBJ1-4; D gene ambiguous. Germline CDR1 and CDR2: MNHEY and SMNVEV (reference sequence). CDR3 length: 15 residues. V was trimmed by 5 bases and J by 0 bases, leaving 10 bases between them. CDR3 sequence (DNA): TGTGCCAGCAGTCAGAAACCGCCAACTAATGAAAAACTGTTTTTT. This sequence encodes CASSQKPPTNEKLFF.

The rearrangement links TRBV5-1 to TRBJ2-1; 9 positions match TRBD2. V lost 2 bases and J lost 8; bases outside the gene matches: 5. Germline V CDR1 and CDR2: SGHRS, YFSETQ. The CDR3 totals 14 residues. The CDR3 DNA reads TGCGCCAGCAGCTTTATAGCGGGAGAAGATGAGCAGTTCTTC. It encodes CASSFIAGEDEQFF.

The chain uses TRBV9 and TRBJ2-1; 13 bases line up with TRBD2. V was pared by 4 bases and J by 0 bases, with 4 bases of the junction left unmatched. Germline lookup yields CDR1 SGDLS and CDR2 YYNGEE. The CDR3 length is 17 residues. The CDR3 nucleotides read TGTGCCAGCAGCCCGAGGACTAGCGGGAGCTCCTACAATGAGCAGTTCTTC. This translates into CASSPRTSGSSYNEQFF.